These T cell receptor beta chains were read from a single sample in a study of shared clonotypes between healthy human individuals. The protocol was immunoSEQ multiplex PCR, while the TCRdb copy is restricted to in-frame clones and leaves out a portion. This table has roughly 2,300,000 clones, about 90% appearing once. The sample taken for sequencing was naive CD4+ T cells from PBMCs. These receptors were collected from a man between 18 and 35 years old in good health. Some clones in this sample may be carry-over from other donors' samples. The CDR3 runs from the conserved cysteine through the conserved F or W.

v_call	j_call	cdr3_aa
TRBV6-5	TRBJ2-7	CASSPDSLSYEQYF
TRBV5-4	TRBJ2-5	CASSRGTGAQETQYF
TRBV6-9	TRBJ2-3	CASIGTRTDTQYF
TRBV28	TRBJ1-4	CASSSPEGENEKLFF
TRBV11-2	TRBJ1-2	CASSLVGTGNFLGYTF
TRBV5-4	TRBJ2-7	CASSLNGGRQYF
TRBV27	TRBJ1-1	CASSLRTGGANTEAFF
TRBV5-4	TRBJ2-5	CASSLGPGGSETQYF
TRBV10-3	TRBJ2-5	CAIRGQPGGSGSSETQYF
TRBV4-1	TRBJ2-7	CASSTTSGTSYEQYF
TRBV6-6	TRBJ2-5	CASSQQVGLTQYF
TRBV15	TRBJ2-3	CATSRTGSTDTQYF
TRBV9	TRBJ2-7	CASSQNLYEQYF
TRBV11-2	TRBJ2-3	CASSLLSGRRADTQYF
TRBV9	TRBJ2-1	CASSVAGDLYNEQFF
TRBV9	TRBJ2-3	CASSDRANADTQYF
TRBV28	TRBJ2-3	CASSQGGSTDTQYF
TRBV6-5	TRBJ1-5	CASRDRASGLAQHF
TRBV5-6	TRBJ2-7	CASSAPGAGVREQYF
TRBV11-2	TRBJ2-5	CASSLDGSERETQYF
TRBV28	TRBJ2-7	CASTHLAGMKEQYF
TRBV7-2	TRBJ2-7	CASSLGGHSSYEQYF
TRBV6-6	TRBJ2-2	CAARQGNSARGELFF
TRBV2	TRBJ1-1	CASSRDRASTEAFF
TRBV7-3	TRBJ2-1	CASSLAFSMAGYNEQFF
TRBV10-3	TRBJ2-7	CAISELRSGATYEQYF
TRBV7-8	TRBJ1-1	CASSLVLVTEAFF
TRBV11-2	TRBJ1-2	CASSFAERVGYTF
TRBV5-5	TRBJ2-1	CASSINGPSSYNEQFF
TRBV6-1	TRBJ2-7	CASSEAVYEQYF
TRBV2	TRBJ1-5	CASSEFLYSNQPQHF
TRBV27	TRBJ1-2	CASSFGGGNYGYTF
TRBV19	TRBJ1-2	CASSTNRDPRRNGYTF
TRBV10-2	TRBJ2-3	CASSESRYGTDTQYF
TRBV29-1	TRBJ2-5	CSVEDLGGVETQYF
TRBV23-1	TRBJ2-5	CASPVLYQETQYF
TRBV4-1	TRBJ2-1	CASSQESGGGRYNEQFF
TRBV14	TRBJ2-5	CASSQDWRVTQETQYF